Given below is one T cell receptor (beta chain) in context. The entry originates in a study of sequential checkpoint blockade in melanoma. In the study overall: After both sequences, patients received maintenance nivolumab.

The method was immunoSEQ multiplex PCR; TCRdb's version includes in-frame clones alone and lacks a portion of them. This table holds over 25,000 clones, 70% to 85% found once. Treatment: randomized to nivolumab then ipilimumab (arm A) or the reverse (arm B). DNA-damaging chemotherapy had not been given to any patient beforehand. This TCR derives from a human donor with melanoma. This specimen consisted of CD8+ T cells sorted from blood (inferred from file names), obtained from a patient given nivolumab and ipilimumab in sequence.

In nucleotides, the CDR3 is TGTGCCAGCAGCTCAGGATCCCACGAGCAGTACTTC. Its translation: CASSSGSHEQYF. The rearrangement joins TRBV5-4 to TRBJ2-7; D gene unclear. CDR1 is SGHNT, CDR2 YYREEE, per germline (reference sequence). The CDR3 consists of 12 residues. V was shortened by 3 bases and J by 5 bases, with 9 bases between the two germline ends.